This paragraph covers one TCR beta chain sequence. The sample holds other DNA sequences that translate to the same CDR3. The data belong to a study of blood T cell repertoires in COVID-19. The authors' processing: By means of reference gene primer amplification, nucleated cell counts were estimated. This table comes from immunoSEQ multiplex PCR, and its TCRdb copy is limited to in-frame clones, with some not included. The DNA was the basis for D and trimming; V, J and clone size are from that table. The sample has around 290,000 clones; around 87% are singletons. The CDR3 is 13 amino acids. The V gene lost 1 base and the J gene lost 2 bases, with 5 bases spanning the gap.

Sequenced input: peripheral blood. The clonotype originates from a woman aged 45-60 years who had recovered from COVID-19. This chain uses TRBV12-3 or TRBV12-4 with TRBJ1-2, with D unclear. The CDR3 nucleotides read TGTGCCAGCAGTTTAGGCAGAAACTATGGCTACACCTTC. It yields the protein CASSLGRNYGYTF.